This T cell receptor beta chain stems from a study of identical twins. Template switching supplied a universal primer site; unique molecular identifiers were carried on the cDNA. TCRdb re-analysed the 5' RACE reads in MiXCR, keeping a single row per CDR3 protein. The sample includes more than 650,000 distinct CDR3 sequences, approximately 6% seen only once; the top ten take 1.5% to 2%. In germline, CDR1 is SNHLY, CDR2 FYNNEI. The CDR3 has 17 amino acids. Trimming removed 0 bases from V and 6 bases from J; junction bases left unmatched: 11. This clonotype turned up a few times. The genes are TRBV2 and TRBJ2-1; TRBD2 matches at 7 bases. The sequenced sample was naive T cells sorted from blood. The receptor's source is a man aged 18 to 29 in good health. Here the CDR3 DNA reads TGTGCCAGCAGTGAAGCGTTGAGACTAGCAGCAATCAATGAGCAGTTCTTC. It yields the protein CASSEALRLAAINEQFF.